This TCR beta chain was identified in a study of blood T cell repertoires in COVID-19 (TCRdb year 2020). About the study as a whole: Recovered participants in ImmuneRACE Cohort 3 were defined as having two consecutive negative NP/OP PCR tests, clearance from a healthcare professional, or resolution of symptoms. A freely available public database, intended as a resource for researchers studying the immune response to SARS-CoV-2, is where the repertoires were released. Where HLA class I and class II types were available, the types were taken from metadata supplied by the sample provider, not from assay-based typing. The dataset comprised deeply sampled blood TCRbeta repertoires from subjects exposed to, actively infected with, or recovered from COVID-19. The material from the prospective study consisted of cDNA or gDNA derived from T cells, B-cell-depleted T cells, or PBMCs. Samples covering the acute and convalescent phases of COVID-19 were provided by collaborators in the United States, Italy and Spain. Nearly every sample came with metadata listing a de-identified subject ID, COVID-19 status, age in years and sex. Samples were obtained from the ongoing ImmuneRACE study (first 160 participants) and from 1,200 or so subjects provided by 6 global collaborators.

As to this clone: Its antigen specificity is not known. It has no much larger one-base neighbor in the sample; base qualities were not kept.

Study-wide findings and limitations: Clinical and demographic metadata were provided uncurated, with the amount varying by source and participant.

Enrolling through a virtual design, the prospective study's participants ranged in age from roughly 18 to 90 years and lived across around 25 United States geographic areas. In the prospective study, participants were assigned to cohorts based on the clinical history participants reported in a screening survey and a study questionnaire. In the prospective study, mobile phlebotomists collected whole blood, serum and a nasopharyngeal or oropharyngeal swab from each participant. Over a roughly 2-month period, participants in the prospective study had the option of providing additional blood draws and questionnaires. Blood samples from the prospective study were shipped frozen or at room temperature prior to DNA extraction. From the germline V gene, CDR1 is MNHEY and CDR2 is SVGAGI. The cysteine opens and the phenylalanine closes a CDR3 of 14 amino acids. Just CDR3 DNA is preserved here, 42 bases in frame from base 1. The germline V end is reduced by 5 bases and the J end by 5 bases; junction bases left unmatched: 2.

TCRbeta CDR3 regions were amplified from genomic DNA by means of the immunoSEQ Assay, a bias-controlled multiplex PCR. As for the authors' bioinformatics: The number of nucleated cells in each sample was estimated from the amplification of reference gene primers within the assay. To quantify the absolute abundance of each unique TCRbeta CDR3 rearrangement, sequence reads were collapsed and filtered. Productive Simpson clonality was computed per sample as the square root of Simpson's diversity index over productive rearrangements. The immuneACCESS repertoire file appears here via TCRdb, limited to in-frame rearrangements. These files lack a portion of the clones; in checked studies, under half of the deficit traces to unresolved V genes, and the cause of the others is not known. V, J and clone size reflect that table, while D and trimming were determined from the DNA. This sample gives roughly 150,000 clones in total; around 80% of them show up just once. The ten largest clones capture around a fifth of the sample.

The TCR originated in a woman in her 70s in a cohort exposed to, infected with or recovered from COVID-19 (not recorded which). The chain was built from TRBV6-5 and TRBJ1-4; TRBD1 aligns with 10 central bases. Sequencing was performed on PBMCs or T cells enriched from blood (not recorded which). In nucleotide form, the sequence is TGTGCCAGCAGTCGACAGGGGGCGAATGAAAAACTGTTTTTT. Its translation is CASSRQGANEKLFF.